The 18 T cell receptor beta chains presented below share a single source sample, sequenced in a study of blood T cell repertoires in COVID-19. Repertoires were generated with immunoSEQ multiplex PCR, while TCRdb's copy carries only in-frame clones and drops some. The sample holds about 170,000 clones, roughly 80% seen once. The sample was peripheral blood. Receptor source: a human donor with acute or convalescent COVID-19. The donor label of this sample is uncertain.

The gene calls are TRBV6-2 or TRBV6-3 and TRBJ1-5, with D maybe TRBD1 (6 bases). V shed 4 bases and J shed 7 bases, with 14 bases lying between them. Germline assignment: CDR1 MNHEY and CDR2 SVGEGT. The CDR3 spans 14 residues. The CDR3 DNA follows: TGTGCCAGCAGTTGGGACGGACAGTCCCAGCCCCAGCATTTT. This gives the protein CASSWDGQSQPQHF.

The chain has TRBV9 and TRBJ2-7, with 9 nucleotides matching TRBD2. Unmatched junction bases numbered 5, after V lost 0 bases and J lost 4 bases. Germline CDR1 is SGDLS and CDR2 is YYNGEE. The CDR3 has 15 residues. The DNA of the CDR3 is TGTGCCAGCAGCGTAGACAGCGGGGGGCGATACGAGCAGTACTTC. Amino acid sequence: CASSVDSGGRYEQYF.

The V gene is TRBV5-1, the J gene TRBJ1-4; D gene ambiguous. CDR3 length: 13 amino acids. CDR1 and CDR2 from the germline V gene are SGHRS and YFSETQ. The V end lost 0 bases, the J end lost 5 bases, and 5 bases lay between the germline ends. CDR3 nucleotide sequence: TGCGCCAGCAGCTTGGGGCAGAATGAAAAACTGTTTTTT. It is translated as CASSLGQNEKLFF.

The rearrangement uses TRBV7-9 and TRBJ2-2, with 8 bases identical to TRBD2. Germline loops: CDR1 SEHNR, CDR2 FQNEAQ (reference sequence). This CDR3 region has 15 residues. The junction had 5 bases not matched to a gene; V was cut back by 7 bases and J by 1 base. The CDR3 region is CASTPGLENTGELFF. CDR3 coding DNA: TGTGCCAGCACTCCGGGACTAGAGAACACCGGGGAGCTGTTTTTT.

This sequence joins TRBV7-3 and TRBJ2-1; 14 positions agree with TRBD2. The CDR3 is made up of 18 amino acids. V lost 5 bases and J lost 7; bases outside the gene matches: 13. The germline V gene has CDR1 SGHTA and CDR2 FQGTGA. The CDR3: CASSEPGLAGAALNEQFF. CDR3 DNA sequence: TGTGCCAGCAGCGAGCCGGGACTAGCGGGGGCGGCCCTAAATGAGCAGTTCTTC.

The chain couples TRBV28 to TRBJ1-2, with no clear D. This CDR3 has 13 residues. V lost 6 bases, J lost 3 bases, and 11 bases lay in between. CDR1 and CDR2 from the germline V gene are MDHEN and SYDVKM. The CDR3 sequence: CASRRPADYGYTF. The CDR3 bases are TGTGCCAGCAGAAGGCCGGCGGACTATGGCTACACCTTC.

This sequence joins TRBV5-1 and TRBJ2-1; 12 positions match TRBD2. The germline V gene has CDR1 SGHRS and CDR2 YFSETQ. V lost 4 bases and J lost 7; bases outside the gene matches: 9. The CDR3 sequence is 16 residues long. CDR3 coding DNA: TGCGCCAGCAGCCCCCTAAAGACTAGCGGGAGAAATGAGCAGTTCTTC. Its translation is CASSPLKTSGRNEQFF.

CDR3 sequence (DNA): TGTGCCAGCAGGCCAGGGGTTGGCGGGGAGCTGTTTTTT. Translating it yields CASRPGVGGELFF. The rearrangement uses TRBV2 and TRBJ2-2, with D possibly being TRBD1 (6 bases). Trimming pared 6 bases from V and 7 bases from J, leaving 12 bases between. Germline-derived CDR1 and CDR2 are SNHLY and FYNNEI. This CDR3 is 13 amino acids long.

This rearrangement joins TRBV19 to TRBJ1-1; 7 bases agree with TRBD1. The CDR3 is made up of 14 amino acids. Germline V lookup: CDR1 LNHDA, CDR2 SQIVND (reference sequence). Trimming removed 5 bases from V and 8 bases from J; junction bases left unmatched: 11. CDR3 sequence: CASSAPDRWREAFF. CDR3 nucleotide sequence: TGTGCCAGTAGTGCCCCGGACAGGTGGAGGGAAGCTTTCTTT.

The chain couples TRBV5-1 to TRBJ1-3; no reliable D call. The CDR3 spans 16 residues. V was clipped by 0 bases and J by 4 bases, with 14 bases between them. Germline assignment: CDR1 SGHRS and CDR2 YFSETQ. The CDR3 coding sequence is TGCGCCAGCAGCTTGGGGGCAGGCCTTCAGGGAAACACCATATATTTT. Translation gives CASSLGAGLQGNTIYF.

The gene calls are TRBV19 and TRBJ2-7; a possible D gene is TRBD2 (5 bases). The V end lost 5 bases, the J end lost 4 bases, and 33 bases lay between the germline ends. The CDR3 loop spans 20 amino acids. Looked up from germline, CDR1 is LNHDA and CDR2 is SQIVND (reference sequence). In DNA, the CDR3 is TGTGCCAGTAGTCTAAAGGGATCGAAGGGTTTGGCGGCCCGAGGGTACGAGCAGTACTTC. This codes for CASSLKGSKGLAARGYEQYF.

V usage is TRBV29-1 and J usage is TRBJ2-1; D unresolved. The CDR3 is 13 amino acids. Germline V gives CDR1 SQVTM, CDR2 ANQGSEA. Trimming cost V 6 bases and J 9 bases, with 18 bases left between them. CDR3 amino acids: CSVRPPIAVEQFF. DNA for the CDR3: TGCAGCGTCCGACCCCCGATAGCTGTTGAGCAGTTCTTC.

Here the CDR3 DNA reads TGCGCCAACTCGAACAGGGGGCTGAATGAGCAGTTCTTC. Its translation is CANSNRGLNEQFF. The rearrangement uses TRBV10-1 and TRBJ2-1; TRBD1 agrees at 9 bases. Trimming removed 10 bases from V and 7 bases from J; junction bases left unmatched: 8. Germline V CDR1 and CDR2: WNHNN, SYGVQD (reference sequence). CDR3 length equals 13 residues.

The gene calls are TRBV18 and TRBJ2-2, with 9 bases identical to TRBD1. The CDR3 length is 16 residues. With V trimmed by 2 bases and J by 0 bases, 1 base remained unmatched. Germline V gene sequence: CDR1 KGHSH, CDR2 LQKENI. The CDR3 here is CASSPGTGSNTGELFF. The CDR3 DNA sequence: TGTGCCAGCTCACCAGGGACAGGGTCGAACACCGGGGAGCTGTTTTTT.

The chain recombines TRBV2 with TRBJ2-7; 9 bases map to TRBD1. Germline-derived CDR1 and CDR2 are SNHLY and FYNNEI. V lost 6 bases, J lost 3 bases, and 3 bases stayed unmatched. The CDR3 has 13 residues. CDR3 coding DNA: TGTGCCAGCAGCGGGACAGGGAACTACGAGCAGTACTTC. Protein product: CASSGTGNYEQYF. Using reference TRBV2 and TRBJ2-7 for the parts outside the CDR3, the full variable domain is EPEVTQTPSHQVTQMGQEVILRCVPISNHLYFYWYRQILGQKVEFLVSFYNNEISEKSEIFDDQFSVERPDGSNFTLKIRSTKLEDSAMYFCASSGTGNYEQYFGPGTRLTVT.

The chain combines TRBV30 with TRBJ1-2; 8 positions match TRBD1. Germline lookup yields CDR1 GTSNPN and CDR2 SVGIG (reference sequence). The CDR3 is 14 residues long. J was trimmed by 4 bases and V by 6 bases; bases with no gene match: 10. The CDR3 region is CACYQGAAAYGYTF. In DNA, the CDR3 is TGTGCCTGCTACCAGGGGGCGGCAGCCTATGGCTACACCTTC.

V is TRBV19 and J is TRBJ1-1; D is uncertain. Germline assignment: CDR1 LNHDA and CDR2 SQIVND (reference sequence). The CDR3 is 12 residues long. V was trimmed by 8 bases and J by 4 bases, leaving 11 bases between them. The CDR3, as DNA: TGTGCCAGTGGAGGACGTCCCACTGAAGCTTTCTTT. Its protein is CASGGRPTEAFF.

This sequence joins TRBV6-4 and TRBJ2-3; D is undetermined. This CDR3 region has 13 residues. The V and J ends lost 4 bases and 6 bases respectively, with 11 bases between them. Per the germline V gene, CDR1 is MRHNA and CDR2 is SNTAGT. CDR3 sequence: CASSVSQVDTQYF. DNA of the CDR3: TGTGCCAGCAGTGTCAGTCAAGTGGATACGCAGTATTTT.